This T cell receptor beta chain stems from a study of cytomegalovirus exposure and HLA in healthy donors. This CDR3 contains 13 residues. CDR1 MDHEN and CDR2 SYDVKM come from the germline V gene. V was clipped by 6 bases and J by 4 bases, with 10 bases between them. This PCR relied on a set of 60 Vbeta primers and 13 Jbeta primers. Generated by immunoSEQ multiplex PCR, the TCRdb table keeps only in-frame clones and is missing some. This specimen shows under 95,000 clones; the ten leading clones hold 3% to 4.5%. This clonotype originated in a man younger than 35 in good health and CMV-seropositive. The chain combines TRBV28 with TRBJ2-1; the D gene is possibly TRBD2 (6 bases). The specimen was PBMCs. Written as DNA, the CDR3 is TGTGCCAGCAGCTGGGACTCTTACAATGAGCAGTTCTTC. Its protein is CASSWDSYNEQFF.